This T cell receptor beta chain was sequenced for a study of brain T cells in children with intractable seizures. With 2 bases clipped from V and 7 bases from J, the junction kept 7 bases outside the gene matches. CDR1 SGHTA and CDR2 FQGNSA come from the germline V gene. This CDR3 spans 15 amino acids. The data were produced by immunoSEQ multiplex PCR, yet TCRdb's version contains in-frame clones alone and is incomplete. The sample consists of around 80,000 clones, around nine tenths of them appearing once. This receptor was obtained from a girl aged 2-10 years with Rasmussen encephalitis and intractable seizures. Material: peripheral blood, obtained at surgery. J is TRBJ2-5 and V is TRBV7-2, with TRBD2 matching over 10 bases. CDR3 in amino acids: CASSLLTASGGTQYF. The CDR3 bases are TGTGCCAGCAGCTTATTAACGGCTAGCGGGGGGACCCAGTACTTC.